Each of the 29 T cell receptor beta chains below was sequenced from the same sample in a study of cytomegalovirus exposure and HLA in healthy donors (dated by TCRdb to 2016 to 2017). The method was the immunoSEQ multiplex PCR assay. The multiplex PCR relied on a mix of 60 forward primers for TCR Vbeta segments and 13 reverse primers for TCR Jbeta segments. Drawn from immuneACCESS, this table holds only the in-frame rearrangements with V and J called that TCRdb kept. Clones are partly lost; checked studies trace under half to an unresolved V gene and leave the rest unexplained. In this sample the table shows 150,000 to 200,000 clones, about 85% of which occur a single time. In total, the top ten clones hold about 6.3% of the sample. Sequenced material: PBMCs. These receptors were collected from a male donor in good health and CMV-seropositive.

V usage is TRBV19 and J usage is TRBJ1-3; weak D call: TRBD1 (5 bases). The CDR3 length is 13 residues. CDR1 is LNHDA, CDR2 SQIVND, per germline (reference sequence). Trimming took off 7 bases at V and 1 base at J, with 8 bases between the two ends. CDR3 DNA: TGTGCCAGTACAGGGCTTTCTGGAAACACCATATATTTT. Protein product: CASTGLSGNTIYF.

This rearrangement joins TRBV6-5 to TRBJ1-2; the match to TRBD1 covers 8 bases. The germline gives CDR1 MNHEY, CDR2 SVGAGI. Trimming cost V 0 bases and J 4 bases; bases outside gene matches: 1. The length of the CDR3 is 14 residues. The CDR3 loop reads CASSYSGQVYGYTF. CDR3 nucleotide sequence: TGTGCCAGCAGTTACTCGGGACAGGTCTATGGCTACACCTTC.

DNA for the CDR3: TGTGCCATCAGGGATCTAGCGGGACCGTCGGCTGAGCAGTTCTTC. Translated: CAIRDLAGPSAEQFF. The chain recombines TRBV10-3 with TRBJ2-1; 9 bases line up with TRBD2. This CDR3 is 15 amino acids long. Per germline, CDR1 ENHRY and CDR2 SYGVKD. V dropped 6 bases and J dropped 9; count of bases not matched to a gene: 12.

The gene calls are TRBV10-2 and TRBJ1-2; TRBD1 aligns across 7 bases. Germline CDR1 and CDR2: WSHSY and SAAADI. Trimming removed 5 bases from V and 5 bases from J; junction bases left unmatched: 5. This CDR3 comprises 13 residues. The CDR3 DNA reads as TGCGCCAGCAGTTTTGGACAGGATTATGGCTACACCTTC. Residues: CASSFGQDYGYTF.

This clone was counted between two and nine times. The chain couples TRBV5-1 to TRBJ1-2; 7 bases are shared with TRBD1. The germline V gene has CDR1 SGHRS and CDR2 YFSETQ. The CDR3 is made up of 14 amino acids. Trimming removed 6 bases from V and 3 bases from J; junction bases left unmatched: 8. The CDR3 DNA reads TGCGCCAGCACCACCATTACAGGGGACTATGGCTACACCTTC. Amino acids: CASTTITGDYGYTF.

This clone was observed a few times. The CDR3: CASSPLAGGSYEQFF. The CDR3 coding sequence is TGTGCCAGCTCACCGCTAGCGGGAGGGAGTTATGAGCAGTTCTTC. The gene calls are TRBV18 and TRBJ2-1; the match to TRBD2 covers 12 bases. Germline values: CDR1 KGHSH, CDR2 LQKENI. Trimming at V came to 3 bases and at J to 8 bases, leaving 5 bases not matched to a gene. The CDR3 spans 15 residues.

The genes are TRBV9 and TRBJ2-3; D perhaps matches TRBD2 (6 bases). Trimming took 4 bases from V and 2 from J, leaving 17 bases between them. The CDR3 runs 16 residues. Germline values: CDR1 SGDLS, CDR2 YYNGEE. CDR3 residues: CASSPHVPGDTDTQYF. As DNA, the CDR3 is TGTGCCAGCAGCCCACACGTGCCGGGAGACACAGATACGCAGTATTTT.

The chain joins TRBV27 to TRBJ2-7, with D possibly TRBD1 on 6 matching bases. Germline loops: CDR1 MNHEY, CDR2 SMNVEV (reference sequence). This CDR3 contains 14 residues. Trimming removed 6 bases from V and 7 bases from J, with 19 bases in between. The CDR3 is CASRIQGPRPEQYF. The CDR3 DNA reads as TGTGCCAGCAGGATTCAGGGGCCGCGGCCGGAGCAGTACTTC.

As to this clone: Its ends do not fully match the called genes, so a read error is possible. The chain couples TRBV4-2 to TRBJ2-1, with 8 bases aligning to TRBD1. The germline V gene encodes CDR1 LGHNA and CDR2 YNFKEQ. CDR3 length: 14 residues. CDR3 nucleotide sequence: TGTGCCAGCAGCCCTCAGGCTGAGACAGGGGAGCAGCTCTTC. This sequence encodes CASSPQAETGEQLF.

In nucleotides, the CDR3 is TGTGCCTGGAGCGCGGACAGGAAAGGCTTCTTT. It is translated as CAWSADRKGFF. The chain combines TRBV30 with TRBJ1-1, with 7 bases aligning to TRBD1. Germline loops: CDR1 GTSNPN, CDR2 SVGIG (reference sequence). CDR3 size: 11 residues. V lost 3 bases, J lost 14 bases, and 9 bases stayed unmatched.

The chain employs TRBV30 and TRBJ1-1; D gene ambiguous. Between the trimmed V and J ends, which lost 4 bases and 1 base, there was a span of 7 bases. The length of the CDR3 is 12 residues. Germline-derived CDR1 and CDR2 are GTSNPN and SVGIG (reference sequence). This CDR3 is CAWTQENTEAFF. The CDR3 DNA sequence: TGTGCCTGGACCCAGGAGAACACTGAAGCTTTCTTT.

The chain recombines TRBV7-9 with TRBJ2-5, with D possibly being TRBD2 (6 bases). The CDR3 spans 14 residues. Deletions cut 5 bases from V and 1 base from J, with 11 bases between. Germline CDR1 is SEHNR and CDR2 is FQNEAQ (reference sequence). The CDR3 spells CASSRDWPQETQYF. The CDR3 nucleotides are TGTGCCAGCAGCCGGGACTGGCCCCAAGAGACCCAGTACTTC.

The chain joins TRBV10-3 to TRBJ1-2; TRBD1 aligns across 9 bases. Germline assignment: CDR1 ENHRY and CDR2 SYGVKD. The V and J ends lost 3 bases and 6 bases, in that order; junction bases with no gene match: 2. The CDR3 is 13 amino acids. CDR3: CAISETGGDGYTF. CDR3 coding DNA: TGTGCCATCAGTGAAACAGGGGGCGATGGCTACACCTTC.

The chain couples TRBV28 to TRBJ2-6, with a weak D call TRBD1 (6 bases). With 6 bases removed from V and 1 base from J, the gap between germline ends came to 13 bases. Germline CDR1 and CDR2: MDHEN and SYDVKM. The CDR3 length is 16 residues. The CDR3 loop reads CASSRIQGSGANVLTF. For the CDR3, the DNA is TGTGCCAGCAGCCGCATACAGGGTTCTGGGGCCAACGTCCTGACTTTC.

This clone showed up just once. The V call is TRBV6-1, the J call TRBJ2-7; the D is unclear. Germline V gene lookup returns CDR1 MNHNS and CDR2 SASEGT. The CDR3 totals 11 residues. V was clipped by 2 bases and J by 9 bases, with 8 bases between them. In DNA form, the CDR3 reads TGTGCCAGCAGTGAAACACCCTGGCAGTACTTC. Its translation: CASSETPWQYF.

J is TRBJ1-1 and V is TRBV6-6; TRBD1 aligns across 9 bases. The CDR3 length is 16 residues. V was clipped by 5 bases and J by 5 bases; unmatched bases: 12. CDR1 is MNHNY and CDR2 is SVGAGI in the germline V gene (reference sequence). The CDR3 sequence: CASSTGQGRFWTEAFF. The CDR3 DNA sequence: TGTGCCAGCAGTACCGGACAGGGGCGCTTTTGGACTGAAGCTTTCTTT.

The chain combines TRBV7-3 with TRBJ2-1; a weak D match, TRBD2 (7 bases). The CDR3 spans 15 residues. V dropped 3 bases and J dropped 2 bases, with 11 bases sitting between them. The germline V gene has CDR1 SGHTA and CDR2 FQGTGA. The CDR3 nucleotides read TGTGCCAGCAGCTTGGGGGGGGGCGCCTACAATGAGCAGTTCTTC. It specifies CASSLGGGAYNEQFF.

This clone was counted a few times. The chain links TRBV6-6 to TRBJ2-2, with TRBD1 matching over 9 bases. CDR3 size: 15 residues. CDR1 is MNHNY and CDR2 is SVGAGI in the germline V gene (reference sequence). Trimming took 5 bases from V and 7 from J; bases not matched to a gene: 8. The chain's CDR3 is CASSRDRVGYGELFF. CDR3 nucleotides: TGTGCCAGCAGTCGGGACAGGGTGGGCTACGGGGAGCTGTTTTTT.

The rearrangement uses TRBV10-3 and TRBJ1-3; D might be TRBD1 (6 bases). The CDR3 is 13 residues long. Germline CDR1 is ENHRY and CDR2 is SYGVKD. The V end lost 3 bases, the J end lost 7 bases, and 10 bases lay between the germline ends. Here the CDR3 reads CAISEQGRNTIYF. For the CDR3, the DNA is TGTGCCATCAGTGAACAGGGCCGGAACACCATATATTTT.

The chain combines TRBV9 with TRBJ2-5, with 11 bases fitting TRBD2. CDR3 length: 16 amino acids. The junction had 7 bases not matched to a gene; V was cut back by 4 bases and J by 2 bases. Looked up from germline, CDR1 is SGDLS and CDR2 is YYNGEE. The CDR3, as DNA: TGTGCCAGCAGCCCCGTAGCGGGAGGGCCTCAAGAGACCCAGTACTTC. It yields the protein CASSPVAGGPQETQYF.

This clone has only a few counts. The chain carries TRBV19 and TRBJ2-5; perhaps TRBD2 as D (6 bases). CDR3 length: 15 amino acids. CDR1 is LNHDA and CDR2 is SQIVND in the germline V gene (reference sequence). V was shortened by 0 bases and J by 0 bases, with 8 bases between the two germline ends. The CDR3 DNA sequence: TGTGCCAGTAGTATAGATCGCGGGAACCAAGAGACCCAGTACTTC. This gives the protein CASSIDRGNQETQYF.

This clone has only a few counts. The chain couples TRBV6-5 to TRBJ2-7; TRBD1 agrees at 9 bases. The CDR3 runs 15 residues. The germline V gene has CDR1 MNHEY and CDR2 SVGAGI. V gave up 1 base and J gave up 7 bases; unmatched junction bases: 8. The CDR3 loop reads CASSYLGQGNREQYF. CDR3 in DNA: TGTGCCAGCAGTTACTTAGGACAGGGGAATCGGGAGCAGTACTTC.

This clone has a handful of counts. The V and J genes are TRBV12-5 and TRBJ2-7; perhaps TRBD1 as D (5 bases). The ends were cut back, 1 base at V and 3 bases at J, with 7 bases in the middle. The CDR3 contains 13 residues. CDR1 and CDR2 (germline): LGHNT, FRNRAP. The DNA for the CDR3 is TGTGCTAGTGGTTTGGGACAGCACTACGAGCAGTACTTC. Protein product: CASGLGQHYEQYF. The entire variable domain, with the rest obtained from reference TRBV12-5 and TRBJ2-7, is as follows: DARVTQTPRHKVTEMGQEVTMRCQPILGHNTVFWYRQTMMQGLELLAYFRNRAPLDDSGMPKDRFSAEMPDATLATLKIQPSEPRDSAVYFCASGLGQHYEQYFGPGTRLTVT.

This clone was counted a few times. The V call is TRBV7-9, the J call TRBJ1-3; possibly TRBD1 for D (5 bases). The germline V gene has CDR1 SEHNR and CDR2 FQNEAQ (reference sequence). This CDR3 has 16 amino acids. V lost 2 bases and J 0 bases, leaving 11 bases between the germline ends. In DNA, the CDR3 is TGTGCCAGCAGCTTACCCGCAGGGTTCTCTGGAAACACCATATATTTT. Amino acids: CASSLPAGFSGNTIYF. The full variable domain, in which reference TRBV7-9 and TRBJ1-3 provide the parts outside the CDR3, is DTGVSQNPRHKITKRGQNVTFRCDPISEHNRLYWYRQTLGQGPEFLTYFQNEAQLEKSRLLSDRFSAERPKGSFSTLEIQRTEQGDSAMYLCASSLPAGFSGNTIYFGEGSWLTVV.

Written as DNA, the CDR3 is TGTGCCAGTAGTTCATTCCACCAACAGGGAATCCCCTACAATGAGCAGTTCTTC. Its protein is CASSSFHQQGIPYNEQFF. This chain uses TRBV19 with TRBJ2-1; possible D gene TRBD1, 6 bases. The CDR3 length is 18 residues. Germline CDR1 reads LNHDA; CDR2 reads SQIVND (reference sequence). Trimming removed 5 bases at V and 2 bases at J, with 22 bases between.

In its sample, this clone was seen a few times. This chain's CDR3 is CAILTDRGNQPQHF. CDR3 nucleotides: TGTGCCATCCTTACTGACAGGGGTAATCAGCCCCAGCATTTT. This chain connects TRBV28 to TRBJ1-5; 8 nucleotides agree with TRBD1. The germline gives CDR1 MDHEN, CDR2 SYDVKM. Unmatched junction bases numbered 9, after V lost 10 bases and J lost 4 bases. This CDR3 is 14 amino acids long.

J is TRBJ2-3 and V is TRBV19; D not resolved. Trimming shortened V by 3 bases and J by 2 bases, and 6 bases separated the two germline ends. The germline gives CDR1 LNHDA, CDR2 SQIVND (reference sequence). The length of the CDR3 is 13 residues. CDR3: CASSISYTDTQYF. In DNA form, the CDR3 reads TGTGCCAGTAGTATTTCCTACACAGATACGCAGTATTTT.

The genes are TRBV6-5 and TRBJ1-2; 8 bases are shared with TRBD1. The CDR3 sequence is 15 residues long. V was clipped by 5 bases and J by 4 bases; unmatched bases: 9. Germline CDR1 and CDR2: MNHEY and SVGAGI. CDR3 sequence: CASSTDPGTGYGYTF. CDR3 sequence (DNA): TGTGCCAGCAGTACTGATCCCGGGACAGGCTATGGCTACACCTTC.

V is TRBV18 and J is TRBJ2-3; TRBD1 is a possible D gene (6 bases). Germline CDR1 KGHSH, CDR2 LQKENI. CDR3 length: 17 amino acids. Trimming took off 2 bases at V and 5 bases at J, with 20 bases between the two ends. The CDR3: CASSPDRGRGLKDTQYF. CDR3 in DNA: TGTGCCAGCTCACCAGATCGGGGCAGGGGCCTGAAAGATACGCAGTATTTT.